This paragraph covers one T cell receptor (beta chain) sequence. What this receptor recognizes is not known. No much larger clone is present one base from it, and per-base qualities are unavailable. Library preparation used the immunoSEQ multiplex PCR assay. Following the manufacturer's protocol, the hsTCRB Kit was used to amplify rearranged TCR beta chain sequences. An Illumina MiSeq was used to sequence the TCRB libraries. The paper's data handling went like this. Demultiplexing, trimming and gene mapping were performed with the kit vendor's proprietary platform. TCRdb took over this immuneACCESS table, retaining in-frame rearrangements with V and J assigned. Such tables are incomplete; in checked studies, under half of the missing clones stem from an unresolved V gene, and the remainder is unexplained. Clone size and the V and J calls come from that table; the DNA yielded D and trimming. This sample has 31,000 or so clones in its table, and about four fifths of those were observed once. The ten largest clones represent approximately 28% of the sample.

According to the study, the label for this sample's time point signals: week 47, end of study. A 20-mer mutant IDH1 peptide at 300 micrograms in Montanide made up each vaccine dose, which was injected subcutaneously together with topical imiquimod. Across visits V03 through V10, patients got a total of eight vaccinations, given in weeks 1, 3, 5, 7, 11, 15, 19 and 23. All donors had newly diagnosed IDH1-mutant astrocytomas of WHO grade 3 or 4 that showed loss of nuclear ATRX. The samples were drawn from NOA16, a multicentre, single-arm, open-label phase I trial in Germany that tested a mutant IDH1 peptide vaccine in humans for the first time. Genomic DNA for TCRB sequencing was extracted from EDTA blood using the DNeasy Blood and Tissue Kit. This entry comes from a study of a mutant IDH1 vaccine in newly diagnosed glioma (dated by TCRdb to 2020 to 2022). Describing the broader study: Vaccination was initiated 4-6 weeks after radiotherapy alone, or concurrently with temozolomide cycles in the chemotherapy-containing groups. Of the 25 to 35 patients who were treated, approximately 60% were male and 37.5% were female, and the mean age was roughly 40 years. Prior to enrollment, patients had been given standard therapy consisting of radiotherapy alone, temozolomide alone, or radiochemotherapy with temozolomide, with the combination given to most patients. Visit V12 was the week-35 safety follow-up and visit V13 was the week-47 end of study. Peripheral blood was collected at six visits: V03 (baseline), V05, V07, V10, V12 and V13. Longitudinal TCRB deep sequencing was performed for about two dozen treated patients wherever samples were available for exploratory analyses. Findings and caveats that apply to the study as a whole: PBMC samples for TCRB deep sequencing were selected based on availability. Immune responses induced by the vaccine were seen in approximately 93% of patients across multiple MHC alleles. The authors noted that analyses of patient blood samples could not be reproduced because of sample limitations. Pseudoprogression appeared unrelated to alterations in the top peripheral T cell clonotypes detected by TCRB sequencing.

Sequences SGHDT (CDR1) and YYEEEE (CDR2) are obtained from the germline V gene. From its cysteine to its phenylalanine, the CDR3 spans 13 amino acids. Only the CDR3 region is kept as DNA, spanning 39 bases read in frame from base 1. Compared with germline, V lacks 4 bases and J lacks 2 bases; bases without a gene match: 2. The source of this sequence is a man younger than 45 with glioma. The chain uses TRBV5-6 and TRBJ2-7, with 8 bases in between that match TRBD2. The sample in question was PBMCs, obtained from a glioma patient whose treatment included an IDH1 peptide vaccine. The sequence in DNA is TGTGCCAGCAGCATGGGACTAGCCTACGAGCAGTACTTC. This yields the protein CASSMGLAYEQYF.